Shown below are 18 T cell receptor beta chains from a single sample sequenced in a study of spatial heterogeneity in lung cancer. Study findings and constraints: The study found that expanded intratumoral alpha and beta TCR counts tracked tumor mutation counts.

TCRdb re-called the 5' RACE reads through MiXCR, storing one row per CDR3 protein. This repertoire shows nearly 25,000 distinct CDR3 sequences, 8% to 10% found once; its top ten account for about 7.7%. The antigens for these receptors are not known. Indicated time point: sample taken at primary tumor resection. Source: lung tumor tissue, taken at surgery. Source of these receptors: a male donor with early-stage non-small cell lung cancer.

J is TRBJ1-1 and V is TRBV6-1; maybe TRBD1 (5 bases). The ends were cut back, 3 bases at V and 3 bases at J, with 11 bases in the middle. Germline V gene lookup returns CDR1 MNHNS and CDR2 SASEGT. This CDR3 region has 14 residues. The CDR3 DNA reads TGTGCCAGCAGTGATGAGGGACTTGACACTGAAGCTTTCTTT. Its translation: CASSDEGLDTEAFF.

There are a few counts of this clonotype. The chain couples TRBV20-1 to TRBJ2-4, with 7 nucleotides matching TRBD2. This CDR3 is built from 16 residues. J lost 0 bases, V lost 5 bases, and 10 bases had no gene match. CDR1 DFQATT and CDR2 SNEGSKA come from the germline V gene (reference sequence). The CDR3: CSAPNSAGIAKNIQYF. In DNA form, the CDR3 reads TGCAGTGCTCCCAATTCAGCGGGAATAGCCAAAAACATTCAGTACTTC.

This clonotype was detected ten times or more. The CDR3 protein is CSARLSRDRGVYSSYNEQFF. DNA of the CDR3: TGCAGTGCCAGACTTAGCCGGGACAGGGGTGTTTACAGCTCCTACAATGAGCAGTTCTTC. This chain links TRBV20-1 with TRBJ2-1; the match to TRBD1 covers 10 bases. Per germline, CDR1 DFQATT and CDR2 SNEGSKA (reference sequence). Unmatched junction bases numbered 20, after V lost 6 bases and J lost 0 bases. CDR3 length: 20 residues.

The rearrangement links TRBV11-2 to TRBJ2-3, with a possible D match to TRBD2 (6 bases). Per the germline V gene, CDR1 is SGHAT and CDR2 is FQNNGV. V was pared by 1 base and J by 8 bases, with 10 bases between. The CDR3 spans 13 residues. CDR3 in amino acids: CASSLVSGGTQYF. CDR3 DNA: TGTGCCAGCAGCTTAGTTTCCGGGGGTACGCAGTATTTT.

This clonotype has ten or more counts. V is TRBV29-1 and J is TRBJ2-7; 8 bases align to TRBD2. Germline CDR1 reads SQVTM; CDR2 reads ANQGSEA. The ends lost 7 bases at V and 3 bases at J; junction bases unmatched: 14. The CDR3 is 15 residues long. CDR3 nucleotides: TGCAGCGCTCAAGGCGGTAGCGGGACGGTCTACGAGCAGTACTTC. Its translation is CSAQGGSGTVYEQYF.

This clonotype showed up many times. The gene calls are TRBV12-5 and TRBJ1-6, with D uncertain. The germline gives CDR1 LGHNT, CDR2 FRNRAP. CDR3 length: 13 residues. Deletions cut 7 bases from V and 3 bases from J, with 7 bases between. The CDR3, as DNA: TGTGCTAGTGCCTGGGACTATAATTCACCCCTCCACTTT. Translation gives CASAWDYNSPLHF.

In this sample, this clonotype turned up many times. The genes are TRBV25-1 and TRBJ2-7; possibly TRBD1 or TRBD2 for D (6 bases each). Germline V gives CDR1 MGHDK, CDR2 SYGVNS. This CDR3 has 13 residues. The V end was cut by 4 bases, the J end by 2 bases, with 9 bases between. CDR3 loop: CASSAGGPYEQYF. CDR3 in DNA: TGTGCCAGCAGTGCCGGGGGCCCCTACGAGCAGTACTTC.

The chain has TRBV20-1 and TRBJ1-1; the D is unclear. Trimming shortened V by 3 bases and J by 3 bases, and 5 bases separated the two germline ends. This CDR3 region has 11 residues. Germline V lookup: CDR1 DFQATT, CDR2 SNEGSKA (reference sequence). The CDR3 nucleotides read TGCAGTGCTAGGTTTTACACTGAAGCTTTCTTT. Protein sequence: CSARFYTEAFF.

This clonotype was counted at least ten times. This chain connects TRBV6-6 to TRBJ2-1; no definite D call. The CDR3 is made up of 16 amino acids. CDR1 MNHNY and CDR2 SVGAGI come from the germline V gene (reference sequence). Trimming took off 6 bases at V and 6 bases at J, with 21 bases between the two ends. Written as DNA, the CDR3 is TGTGCCAGCAGGAGAAACGTTGCTGGCACTTCCAATGAGCAGTTCTTC. It translates to CASRRNVAGTSNEQFF.

This clonotype has ten or more counts. CDR3 protein: CASSYDGTDTQYF. CDR3 DNA: TGTGCCAGCAGTTACGACGGCACAGATACGCAGTATTTT. V gene TRBV6-5 combines with J gene TRBJ2-3; D is unresolved. Trimming pared 2 bases from V and 1 base from J, leaving 4 bases between. This CDR3 has 13 residues. CDR1 MNHEY and CDR2 SVGAGI come from the germline V gene.

Comments on this clonotype: Given a much more abundant clone one base away, this may be a read error. This chain uses TRBV27 with TRBJ1-2; D may be TRBD1 (5 bases). The CDR3 is 18 amino acids. The germline V gene encodes CDR1 MNHEY and CDR2 SMNVEV (reference sequence). DNA of the CDR3: TGTGCCTGCAGTTGGAAGGGACCTTCCATCACTTCTAACTATGGCTACACCTTC. It encodes CACSWKGPSITSNYGYTF.

This clonotype was seen many times. This chain links TRBV7-9 with TRBJ1-1; the D gene is possibly TRBD1 (6 bases). The germline V gene has CDR1 SEHNR and CDR2 FQNEAQ (reference sequence). Trimming shortened V by 5 bases and J by 0 bases, and 13 bases separated the two germline ends. CDR3 length equals 15 residues. The CDR3 sequence: CASSQTGSMNTEAFF. The CDR3 DNA is TGTGCCAGCAGCCAAACAGGGAGTATGAACACTGAAGCTTTCTTT.

The J gene is TRBJ2-3, the V gene TRBV5-1; D remains unclear. The V end was cut by 0 bases, the J end by 2 bases, with 7 bases between. This CDR3 spans 14 amino acids. CDR1 is SGHRS and CDR2 is YFSETQ in the germline V gene. CDR3 loop: CASSLAGTTDTQYF. The CDR3 region has the DNA TGCGCCAGCAGCTTGGCCGGTACCACAGATACGCAGTATTTT.

This clonotype was counted many times. The V and J genes are TRBV11-2 and TRBJ2-2, with D tentatively TRBD1 (6 bases). Germline CDR1 and CDR2: SGHAT and FQNNGV. V dropped 4 bases and J dropped 5 bases, with 14 bases sitting between them. This CDR3 comprises 15 residues. The CDR3: CASSSPRTVTGELFF. The CDR3 bases are TGTGCCAGCAGCTCTCCTAGGACAGTAACCGGGGAGCTGTTTTTT.

This clonotype was counted at least ten times. The chain links TRBV27 to TRBJ2-5; TRBD2 matches 10 bases. The CDR3 is 17 amino acids. Looked up from germline, CDR1 is MNHEY and CDR2 is SMNVEV (reference sequence). The ends lost 6 bases at V and 0 bases at J; junction bases unmatched: 10. The CDR3 is CASRIGPSGGHQETQYF. CDR3 DNA sequence: TGTGCCAGCAGGATCGGGCCTAGCGGGGGCCACCAAGAGACCCAGTACTTC.

This clonotype was seen only a few times. The chain is built from TRBV28 and TRBJ2-3; 9 positions agree with TRBD1. V was pared by 7 bases and J by 2 bases, with 7 bases of the junction left unmatched. Per germline, CDR1 MDHEN and CDR2 SYDVKM. The length of the CDR3 is 15 residues. For the CDR3, the DNA is TGTGCCAGCAATCCGGGACAGGGATTCACAGATACGCAGTATTTT. Translation gives CASNPGQGFTDTQYF.

Many counts were recorded for this clonotype. The chain is built from TRBV6-2 or TRBV6-3 and TRBJ1-5; 8 bases align to TRBD1. The germline V gene encodes CDR1 MNHEY and CDR2 SVGEGT. J lost 5 bases, V lost 9 bases, and 6 bases had no gene match. The CDR3 sequence is 13 residues long. The CDR3 DNA is TGTGCCAGTTACGGACAGGGCGATCAGCCCCAGCATTTT. Translated: CASYGQGDQPQHF.

Only a few counts were recorded for this clonotype. The CDR3 loop reads CASSLRGKQYF. The DNA for the CDR3 is TGTGCCAGCAGCCTGCGGGGGAAGCAGTACTTC. The V gene is TRBV7-8, the J gene TRBJ2-7; TRBD2 aligns across 7 bases. The germline V gene encodes CDR1 SGHVS and CDR2 FQNEAQ. The CDR3 is 11 amino acids. The J segment lost 8 bases and the V segment lost 5 bases, leaving 3 bases of the junction unmatched.